Presented here are 32 T cell receptor beta chains from one specimen sequenced in a study of blood T cell repertoires in COVID-19. Profiled with immunoSEQ multiplex PCR; TCRdb holds only in-frame clones, not every one. This sample yields around 250,000 clones, of which about 84% are seen a single time; approximately 5.5% belongs to the top ten. Sequencing was performed on peripheral blood. Receptor source: a woman at least 80 years old with COVID-19, enrolled during active disease.

This chain connects TRBV7-9 to TRBJ1-3; TRBD1 aligns across 7 bases. After removal of 5 bases from V and 1 base from J, the junction contained 2 bases not matched to a gene. CDR3 size: 14 residues. CDR1 is SEHNR and CDR2 is FQNEAQ in the germline V gene (reference sequence). The CDR3 region has the DNA TGTGCCAGCAGCCCGACAGGGTCTGGAAACACCATATATTTT. This sequence encodes CASSPTGSGNTIYF. The entire variable domain, with the rest obtained from reference TRBV7-9 and TRBJ1-3, is as follows: DTGVSQNPRHKITKRGQNVTFRCDPISEHNRLYWYRQTLGQGPEFLTYFQNEAQLEKSRLLSDRFSAERPKGSFSTLEIQRTEQGDSAMYLCASSPTGSGNTIYFGEGSWLTVV.

This clone was detected once. The chain carries TRBV5-5 and TRBJ2-3; D is unclear. Trimming left V 5 bases short and J 0 bases short, with 7 bases between. The CDR3 is made up of 13 amino acids. From germline, CDR1 is SGHKS and CDR2 YYEKEE (reference sequence). The CDR3 protein is CASRWRSTDTQYF. The CDR3 DNA reads as TGTGCCAGCAGGTGGCGGAGCACAGATACGCAGTATTTT.

This clone was observed a few times. This chain connects TRBV4-3 to TRBJ2-5, with D perhaps TRBD2 (7 bases). Germline V CDR1 and CDR2: LGHNA, YSLEER. This CDR3 is 16 amino acids long. V was shortened by 0 bases and J by 5 bases, with 16 bases between the two germline ends. The CDR3 is CASSQDFRGGRETQYF. CDR3 nucleotides: TGCGCCAGCAGCCAAGATTTCAGGGGAGGGAGGGAGACCCAGTACTTC.

The chain joins TRBV7-2 to TRBJ2-2, with D unclear. The ends were cut back, 3 bases at V and 4 bases at J, with 12 bases in the middle. The germline V gene has CDR1 SGHTA and CDR2 FQGNSA. The CDR3 is 15 residues long. The chain's CDR3 is CASSFVGRSTGELFF. In nucleotides, the CDR3 is TGTGCCAGCAGCTTCGTCGGCAGGTCCACCGGGGAGCTGTTTTTT.

CDR3 amino acids: CASSLRPGQGADTIYF. Here the CDR3 DNA reads TGTGCCAGCAGCTTAAGGCCAGGGCAGGGTGCGGACACCATATATTTT. The rearrangement uses TRBV7-2 and TRBJ1-3; tentatively, D is TRBD1 (5 bases). CDR3 length equals 16 residues. The V and J ends lost 2 bases and 8 bases respectively, with 19 bases between them. Germline CDR1 is SGHTA and CDR2 is FQGNSA.

The chain combines TRBV7-8 with TRBJ2-3; the D gene is possibly TRBD1 (5 bases). In germline, CDR1 is SGHVS, CDR2 FQNEAQ. The CDR3 sequence is 15 residues long. Trimming cost V 2 bases and J 2 bases, with 11 bases left between them. CDR3 sequence reads: CASSLIGAPTDTQYF. The CDR3 DNA reads as TGTGCCAGCAGCTTAATTGGGGCCCCCACAGATACGCAGTATTTT.

The chain is built from TRBV4-1 and TRBJ1-1; 11 bases align to TRBD1. The CDR3 length is 17 residues. Trimming cost V 3 bases and J 1 base; bases outside gene matches: 7. Germline V gene data show CDR1 as MGHRA and CDR2 as YSYEKL. In DNA form, the CDR3 reads TGCGCCAGCAGCCAGGGACAGGGGGGAAGGCGGAACACTGAAGCTTTCTTT. It specifies CASSQGQGGRRNTEAFF.

The chain's CDR3 is CASSSGLSSYNEQFF. CDR3 coding DNA: TGTGCCAGCAGCTCCGGGTTGTCCTCCTACAATGAGCAGTTCTTC. The chain uses TRBV7-8 and TRBJ2-1; unclear D gene. The V end lost 4 bases, the J end lost 0 bases, and 10 bases lay between the germline ends. This CDR3 spans 15 amino acids. Germline V lookup: CDR1 SGHVS, CDR2 FQNEAQ.

The CDR3 bases are TGTGCCGGGAACAGGGGAAACTCTGGGGCCAACGTCCTGACTTTC. This gives the protein CAGNRGNSGANVLTF. The rearrangement joins TRBV7-9 to TRBJ2-6; the match to TRBD1 covers 7 bases. With V trimmed by 11 bases and J by 0 bases, 7 bases remained unmatched. This CDR3 contains 15 residues. The germline V gene has CDR1 SEHNR and CDR2 FQNEAQ (reference sequence).

The gene calls are TRBV28 and TRBJ1-6; weak D call: TRBD1 (6 bases). Germline V gene sequence: CDR1 MDHEN, CDR2 SYDVKM. V lost 3 bases and J 0 bases, leaving 21 bases between the germline ends. The CDR3 consists of 20 residues. This CDR3 is CASSFGRGVAGISYNSPLHF. The DNA for the CDR3 is TGTGCCAGCAGTTTTGGCAGGGGAGTAGCTGGTATCTCCTATAATTCACCCCTCCACTTT.

The chain carries TRBV4-2 and TRBJ2-2, with D maybe TRBD1 (7 bases). CDR3 length: 16 amino acids. Germline CDR1 is LGHNA and CDR2 is YNFKEQ. Trimming pared 5 bases from V and 0 bases from J, leaving 13 bases between. The CDR3 sequence is CASSAGGGSNTGELFF. The CDR3 DNA is TGTGCCAGCAGCGCAGGGGGAGGCTCGAACACCGGGGAGCTGTTTTTT.

The chain employs TRBV9 and TRBJ2-3, with D possibly being TRBD2 (5 bases). From germline, CDR1 is SGDLS and CDR2 YYNGEE. Trimming cost V 6 bases and J 1 base, with 12 bases left between them. This CDR3 contains 14 residues. CDR3 amino acids: CASTSIGGTDTQYF. The CDR3 DNA is TGTGCCAGCACTTCAATCGGGGGCACAGATACGCAGTATTTT.

The genes are TRBV7-2 and TRBJ1-1; D unclear. This CDR3 has 14 amino acids. CDR1 SGHTA and CDR2 FQGNSA come from the germline V gene. Trimming took off 1 base at V and 7 bases at J, with 13 bases between the two ends. CDR3 sequence: CASSLVGRADEAFF. CDR3 DNA: TGTGCCAGCAGCTTAGTGGGGAGGGCCGATGAAGCTTTCTTT. The whole variable domain, remainder taken from reference TRBV7-2 and TRBJ1-1, is GAGVSQSPSNKVTEKGKDVELRCDPISGHTALYWYRQSLGQGLEFLIYFQGNSAPDKSGLPSDRFSAERTGGSVSTLTIQRTQQEDSAVYLCASSLVGRADEAFFGQGTRLTVV.

This chain connects TRBV5-1 to TRBJ1-5; TRBD1 agrees at 7 bases. Germline trimming cut 5 bases from V and 8 bases from J; bases unmatched to any gene: 10. CDR3 length equals 14 residues. Germline-derived CDR1 and CDR2 are SGHRS and YFSETQ. In nucleotides, the CDR3 is TGCGCCAGCAGTAGAGGGGGCGAGTCGGAGCCCCAGCATTTT. Amino acids: CASSRGGESEPQHF. Full variable domain (remainder filled in from reference TRBV5-1 and TRBJ1-5): KAGVTQTPRYLIKTRGQQVTLSCSPISGHRSVSWYQQTPGQGLQFLFEYFSETQRNKGNFPGRFSGRQFSNSRSEMNVSTLELGDSALYLCASSRGGESEPQHFGDGTRLSIL.

This chain uses TRBV28 with TRBJ2-5, with a tentative D call TRBD2 (6 bases). The CDR3 is 15 amino acids. Germline values: CDR1 MDHEN, CDR2 SYDVKM. The ends were cut back, 7 bases at V and 5 bases at J, with 20 bases in the middle. The DNA for the CDR3 is TGTGCCAGCACCCCCCCGGGGGTTACCCCTGAGACCCAGTACTTC. Its translation: CASTPPGVTPETQYF.

This chain connects TRBV5-4 to TRBJ2-7; 7 bases are a match to TRBD1. This CDR3 has 14 residues. V shed 4 bases, J shed 2 bases, and the junction held 6 bases outside the gene matches. The germline CDR1 and CDR2 sequences are SGHNT and YYREEE (reference sequence). The CDR3: CASSPRDRAYEQYF. In nucleotides, the CDR3 is TGTGCCAGCAGCCCCCGGGACAGAGCCTACGAGCAGTACTTC.

The chain uses TRBV5-8 and TRBJ2-3; D gene uncertain. This CDR3 region has 15 residues. Per the germline V gene, CDR1 is SGHTS and CDR2 is YDEGEE. V lost 2 bases to trimming and J lost 0 bases, with 10 bases between them. The CDR3 DNA is TGTGCCAGCAGCTTATTTTTCTCCAGCACAGATACGCAGTATTTT. Residues: CASSLFFSSTDTQYF.

The V gene is TRBV1, the J gene TRBJ2-7; TRBD1, the D gene given by the table, was not confirmed from the DNA. TRBV1 constitutes a pseudogene. The CDR3 extends over 17 amino acids. Here the CDR3 reads CTSSQEGDGTVTYEQYV. In DNA form, the CDR3 reads TGCACCAGCAGCCAAGAGGGGGACGGGACAGTGACCTACGAGCAGTACGTC.

V usage is TRBV5-1 and J usage is TRBJ1-1, with D possibly TRBD1 on 6 matching bases. Germline V gene data show CDR1 as SGHRS and CDR2 as YFSETQ. This CDR3 is built from 14 residues. V was shortened by 2 bases and J by 4 bases, with 12 bases between the two germline ends. The CDR3 DNA is TGCGCCAGCAGCTTCGGAGGGGGGGTCACTGAAGCTTTCTTT. Amino acids: CASSFGGGVTEAFF. The full variable domain, with the rest looked up from reference TRBV5-1 and TRBJ1-1, is KAGVTQTPRYLIKTRGQQVTLSCSPISGHRSVSWYQQTPGQGLQFLFEYFSETQRNKGNFPGRFSGRQFSNSRSEMNVSTLELGDSALYLCASSFGGGVTEAFFGQGTRLTVV.

The gene calls are TRBV20-1 and TRBJ1-2; D uncertain. CDR3 length: 12 residues. Looked up from germline, CDR1 is DFQATT and CDR2 is SNEGSKA (reference sequence). The V gene lost 3 bases and the J gene lost 5 bases, with 10 bases spanning the gap. For the CDR3, the DNA is TGCAGTGCTAGTGGAACAGCTTATGGCTACACCTTC. Protein: CSASGTAYGYTF.

Concerning this clone itself: This sample also contains other DNA sequences that code for the same CDR3. The chain links TRBV5-1 to TRBJ1-1; possibly TRBD1 for D (6 bases). V was clipped by 7 bases and J by 1 base, with 11 bases between them. The germline CDR1 and CDR2 sequences are SGHRS and YFSETQ. This CDR3 has 13 residues. The CDR3 loop is CASRIQGNTEAFF. CDR3 coding DNA: TGCGCCAGCCGAATACAGGGGAACACTGAAGCTTTCTTT.

The rearrangement uses TRBV10-3 and TRBJ2-7; 16 nucleotides align to TRBD2. Germline V gene sequence: CDR1 ENHRY, CDR2 SYGVKD. Losses at the gene ends were 6 bases for V and 7 bases for J; bases not matched to a gene: 6. This CDR3 contains 15 residues. The CDR3 nucleotides read TGTGCCATCAGAGCCGGGACTAGCGGGGGGGGAGAGCAGTACTTC. This gives the protein CAIRAGTSGGGEQYF.

The rearrangement uses TRBV9 and TRBJ2-1, with 8 bases that match TRBD2. Germline assignment: CDR1 SGDLS and CDR2 YYNGEE. The CDR3 spans 12 residues. The CDR3 sequence: CATGTRYNEQFF. The CDR3 coding sequence is TGTGCTACCGGGACTAGATACAATGAGCAGTTCTTC.

A few counts support this clone. The rearrangement uses TRBV6-6 and TRBJ1-2; the D is unclear. V dropped 7 bases and J dropped 4 bases, with 13 bases sitting between them. The V gene's germline CDR1 is MNHNY and CDR2 SVGAGI (reference sequence). CDR3 length equals 13 residues. CDR3 region: CASTAIGGYGYTF. The CDR3, as DNA: TGTGCCAGCACCGCAATCGGTGGCTATGGCTACACCTTC.

The rearrangement uses TRBV10-3 and TRBJ1-1; 11 nucleotides agree with TRBD1. The germline gives CDR1 ENHRY, CDR2 SYGVKD. The CDR3 is 16 residues long. Losses at the gene ends were 6 bases for V and 2 bases for J; bases not matched to a gene: 8. The DNA for the CDR3 is TGTGCCATCAGCTCCGGACAGGGGGCGAAAAACACTGAAGCTTTCTTT. This translates into CAISSGQGAKNTEAFF.

The genes are TRBV7-8 and TRBJ2-7; TRBD2 matches at 10 bases. This CDR3 region has 15 residues. With 0 bases clipped from V and 2 bases from J, the junction kept 1 base outside the gene matches. In germline, CDR1 is SGHVS, CDR2 FQNEAQ. CDR3: CASSLASGGTYEQYF. The CDR3, as DNA: TGTGCCAGCAGCTTAGCTAGCGGGGGGACCTACGAGCAGTACTTC.

The chain couples TRBV23-1 to TRBJ2-7; 9 bases fit TRBD1. TRBV23-1 is annotated as an ORF whose role is uncertain. The CDR3 is made up of 15 amino acids. Trimming cost V 6 bases and J 5 bases; bases outside gene matches: 11. DNA of the CDR3: TGCGCCAGCAGCCCGGACAGGGGTTTTTCTGACGAGCAGTACTTC. Its translation: CASSPDRGFSDEQYF.

This sequence joins TRBV5-6 and TRBJ2-7; a possible D gene is TRBD1 (6 bases). This CDR3 contains 13 residues. CDR1 is SGHDT, CDR2 YYEEEE, per germline. V was cut by 3 bases and J by 5 bases, with 12 bases left in between. The CDR3 region is CASSSDSRNEQYF. In nucleotides, the CDR3 is TGTGCCAGCAGCTCGGACAGTAGAAACGAGCAGTACTTC.

The rearrangement joins TRBV5-4 to TRBJ2-5, with 8 bases fitting TRBD2. V was pared by 2 bases and J by 5 bases, with 8 bases of the junction left unmatched. Germline CDR1 SGHNT, CDR2 YYREEE (reference sequence). The CDR3 consists of 15 residues. This CDR3 is CASSLVGGAWETQYF. The CDR3 region has the DNA TGTGCCAGCAGCTTAGTCGGGGGGGCCTGGGAGACCCAGTACTTC.

The rearrangement joins TRBV6-1 to TRBJ2-2, with D possibly TRBD2 on 6 matching bases. The CDR3 has 14 amino acids. V dropped 1 base and J dropped 8 bases, with 11 bases sitting between them. Germline lookup yields CDR1 MNHNS and CDR2 SASEGT. CDR3 residues: CASSEVLGTGELFF. DNA for the CDR3: TGTGCCAGCAGTGAAGTTTTGGGGACTGGGGAGCTGTTTTTT.

The DNA of the CDR3 is TGTGCCAGTAGCACAGGGGACAGGGAGAGTTCACCCCTCCACTTT. Translation gives CASSTGDRESSPLHF. The J gene is TRBJ1-6, the V gene TRBV19, with 9 bases fitting TRBD1. The CDR3 covers 15 residues. With 6 bases clipped from V and 9 bases from J, the junction kept 9 bases outside the gene matches. CDR1 LNHDA and CDR2 SQIVND come from the germline V gene (reference sequence).

The V and J genes are TRBV5-1 and TRBJ2-7; perhaps TRBD1 as D (5 bases). The CDR3 sequence is 14 residues long. Germline V gene data show CDR1 as SGHRS and CDR2 as YFSETQ. The ends were cut back, 3 bases at V and 4 bases at J, with 14 bases in the middle. CDR3 nucleotides: TGCGCCAGCAGCTACGACAGAGTTCCATACGAGCAGTACTTC. Protein sequence: CASSYDRVPYEQYF.